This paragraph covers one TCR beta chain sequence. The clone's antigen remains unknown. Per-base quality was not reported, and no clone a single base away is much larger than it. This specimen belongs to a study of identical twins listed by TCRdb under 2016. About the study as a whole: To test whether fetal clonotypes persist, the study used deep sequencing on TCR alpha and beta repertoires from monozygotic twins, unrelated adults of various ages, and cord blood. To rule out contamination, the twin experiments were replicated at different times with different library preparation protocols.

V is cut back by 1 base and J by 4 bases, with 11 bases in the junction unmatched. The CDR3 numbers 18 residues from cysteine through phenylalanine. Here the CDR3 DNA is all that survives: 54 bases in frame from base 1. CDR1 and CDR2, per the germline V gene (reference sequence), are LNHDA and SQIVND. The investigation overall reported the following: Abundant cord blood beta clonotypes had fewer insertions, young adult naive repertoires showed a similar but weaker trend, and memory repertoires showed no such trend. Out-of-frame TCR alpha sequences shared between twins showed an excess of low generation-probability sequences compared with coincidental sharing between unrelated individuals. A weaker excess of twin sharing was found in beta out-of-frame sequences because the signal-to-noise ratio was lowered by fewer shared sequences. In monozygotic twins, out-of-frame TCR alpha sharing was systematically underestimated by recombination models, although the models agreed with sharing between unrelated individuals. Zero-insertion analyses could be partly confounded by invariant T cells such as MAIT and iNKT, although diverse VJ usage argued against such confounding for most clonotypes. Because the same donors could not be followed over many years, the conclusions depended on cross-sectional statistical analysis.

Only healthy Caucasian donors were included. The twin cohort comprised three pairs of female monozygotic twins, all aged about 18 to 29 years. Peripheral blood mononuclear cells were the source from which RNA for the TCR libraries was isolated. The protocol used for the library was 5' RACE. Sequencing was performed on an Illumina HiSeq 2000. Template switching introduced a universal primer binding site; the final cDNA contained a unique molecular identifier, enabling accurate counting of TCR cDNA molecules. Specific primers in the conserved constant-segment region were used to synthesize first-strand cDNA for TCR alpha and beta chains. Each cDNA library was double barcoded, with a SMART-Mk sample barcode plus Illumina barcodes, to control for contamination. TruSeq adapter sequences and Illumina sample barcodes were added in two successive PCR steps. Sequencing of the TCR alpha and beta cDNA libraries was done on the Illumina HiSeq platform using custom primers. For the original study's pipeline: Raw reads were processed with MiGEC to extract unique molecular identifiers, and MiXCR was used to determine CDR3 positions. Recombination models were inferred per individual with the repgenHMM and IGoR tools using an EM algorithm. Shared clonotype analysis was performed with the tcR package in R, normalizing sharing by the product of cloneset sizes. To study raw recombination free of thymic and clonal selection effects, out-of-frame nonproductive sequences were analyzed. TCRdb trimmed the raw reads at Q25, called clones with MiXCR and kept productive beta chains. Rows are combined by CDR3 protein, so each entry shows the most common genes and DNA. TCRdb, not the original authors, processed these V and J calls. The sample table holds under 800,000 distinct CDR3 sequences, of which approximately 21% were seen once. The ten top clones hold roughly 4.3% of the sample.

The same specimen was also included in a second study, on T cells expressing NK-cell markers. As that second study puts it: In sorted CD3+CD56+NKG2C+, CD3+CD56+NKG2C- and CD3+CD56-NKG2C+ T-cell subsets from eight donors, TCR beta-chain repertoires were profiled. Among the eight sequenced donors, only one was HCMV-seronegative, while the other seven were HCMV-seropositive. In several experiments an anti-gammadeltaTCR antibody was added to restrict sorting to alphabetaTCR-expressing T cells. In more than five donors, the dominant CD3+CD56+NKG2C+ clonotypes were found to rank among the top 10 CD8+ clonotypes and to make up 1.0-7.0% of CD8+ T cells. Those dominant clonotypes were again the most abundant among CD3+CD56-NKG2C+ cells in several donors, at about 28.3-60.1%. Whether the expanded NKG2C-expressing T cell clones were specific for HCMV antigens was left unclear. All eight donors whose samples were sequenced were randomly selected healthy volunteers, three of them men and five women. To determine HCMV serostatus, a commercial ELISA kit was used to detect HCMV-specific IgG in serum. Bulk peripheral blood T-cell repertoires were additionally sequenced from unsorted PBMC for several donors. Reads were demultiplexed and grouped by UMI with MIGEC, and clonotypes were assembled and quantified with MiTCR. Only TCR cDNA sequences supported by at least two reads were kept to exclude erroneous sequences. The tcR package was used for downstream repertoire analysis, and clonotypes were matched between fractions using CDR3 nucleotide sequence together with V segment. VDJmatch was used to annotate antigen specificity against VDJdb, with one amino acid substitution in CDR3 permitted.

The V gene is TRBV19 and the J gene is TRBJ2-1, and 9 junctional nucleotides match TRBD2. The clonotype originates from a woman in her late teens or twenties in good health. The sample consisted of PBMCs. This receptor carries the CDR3 CASSIVLGGRGTYNEQFF. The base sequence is TGTGCCAGTAGTATAGTTTTAGGCGGGAGGGGAACGTACAATGAGCAGTTCTTC.